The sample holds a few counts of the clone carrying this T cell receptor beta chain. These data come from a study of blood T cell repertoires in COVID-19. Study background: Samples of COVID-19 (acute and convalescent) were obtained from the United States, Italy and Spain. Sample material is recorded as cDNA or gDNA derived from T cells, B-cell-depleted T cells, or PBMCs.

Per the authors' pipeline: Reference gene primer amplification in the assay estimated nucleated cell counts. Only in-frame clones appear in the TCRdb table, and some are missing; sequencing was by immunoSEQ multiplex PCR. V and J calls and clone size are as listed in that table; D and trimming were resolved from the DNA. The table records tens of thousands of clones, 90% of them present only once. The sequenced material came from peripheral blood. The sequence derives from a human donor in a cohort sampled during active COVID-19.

The CDR3 DNA sequence: TGTGCCAGCAGGGGGACGGGGGTGGCAGGGCTTTCCAATCAGCCCCAGCATTTT. It specifies CASRGTGVAGLSNQPQHF. The chain recombines TRBV2 with TRBJ1-5, with D tentatively TRBD1 (5 bases). This CDR3 has 18 residues. From germline, CDR1 is SNHLY and CDR2 FYNNEI. Trimming shortened V by 6 bases and J by 3 bases, and 24 bases separated the two germline ends.